This entry describes one T cell receptor beta chain. Its antigen is still unknown. Germline values: CDR1 MGHRA, CDR2 YSYEKL. Between the trimmed V and J ends, which lost 2 bases and 3 bases, there was a span of 14 bases. CDR3 length equals 15 residues. Measured with immunoSEQ multiplex PCR; TCRdb has only the in-frame clones, and not every one. The data hold 85,000 to 100,000 clones, with around 92% observed a single time. This sample is part of a study of graft-versus-host responses after intestinal transplantation. Study-level background: Recipients were given multivisceral, liver-intestinal, or isolated intestinal transplants. Every transplant recipient was induced with anti-thymocyte globulin, then maintained on tacrolimus and steroids for about 3 years. The study, taken as a whole, reports: Peak levels of circulating GvH clones tracked with early post-transplant HvG declines.

The source of this sequence is a human donor who was the organ donor for an intestinal transplant. The source material was unstimulated CD8+ T cells sorted from spleen or lymph node cells, sampled before transplant. This sequence joins TRBV4-1 and TRBJ2-7, with TRBD1 as a possible D gene (6 bases). In DNA, the CDR3 is TGCGCCAGCAGCCAACCGGTCCCAGGGGACTACGAGCAGTACTTC. Its translation: CASSQPVPGDYEQYF.